The present T cell receptor beta chain was sequenced within a study of cytomegalovirus exposure and HLA in healthy donors. Study observations and caveats: Donors were assumed by presence/absence analyses to have roughly uniform sequencing depth.

V lost 1 base and J 1 base, leaving 15 bases between the germline ends. CDR1 SGHNT and CDR2 YENEEA come from the germline V gene. The CDR3 runs 17 residues. Turning to this clone: Its matching antigen is unknown.

The PCR employed 60 Vbeta primers together with 13 Jbeta primers. The method was immunoSEQ multiplex PCR; TCRdb's version includes in-frame clones alone and lacks a portion of them. Of 65,000 to 90,000 clones in the sample, 70% to 75% were seen once. The TCR originated in a man aged 60 to 75 in good health and CMV-seronegative. The J gene is TRBJ2-3, the V gene TRBV11-3; D is perhaps TRBD2 (5 bases). The source material was PBMCs. The CDR3 DNA reads TGTGCCAGCAGCTTAGGGCTCGGGCTGGGAGGCACAGATACGCAGTATTTT. Amino acid sequence: CASSLGLGLGGTDTQYF.